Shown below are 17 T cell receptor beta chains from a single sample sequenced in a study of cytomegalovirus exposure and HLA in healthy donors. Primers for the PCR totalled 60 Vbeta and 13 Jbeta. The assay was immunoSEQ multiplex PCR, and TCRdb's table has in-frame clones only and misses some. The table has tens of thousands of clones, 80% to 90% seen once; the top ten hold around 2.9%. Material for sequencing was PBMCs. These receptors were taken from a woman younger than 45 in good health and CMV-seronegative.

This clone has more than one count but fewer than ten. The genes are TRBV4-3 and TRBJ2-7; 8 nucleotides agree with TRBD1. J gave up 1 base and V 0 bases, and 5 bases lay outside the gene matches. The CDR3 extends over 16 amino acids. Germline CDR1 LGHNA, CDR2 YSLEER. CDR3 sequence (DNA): TGCGCCAGCAGCCAAGATCCTCAGGGGGCTTCCTACGAGCAGTACTTC. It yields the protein CASSQDPQGASYEQYF.

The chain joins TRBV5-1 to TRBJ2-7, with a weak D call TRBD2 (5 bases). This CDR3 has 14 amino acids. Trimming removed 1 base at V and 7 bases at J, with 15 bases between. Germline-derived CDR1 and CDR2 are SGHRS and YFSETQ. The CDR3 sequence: CASSLITEPGEQYF. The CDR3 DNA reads TGCGCCAGCAGCTTGATAACAGAACCGGGGGAGCAGTACTTC.

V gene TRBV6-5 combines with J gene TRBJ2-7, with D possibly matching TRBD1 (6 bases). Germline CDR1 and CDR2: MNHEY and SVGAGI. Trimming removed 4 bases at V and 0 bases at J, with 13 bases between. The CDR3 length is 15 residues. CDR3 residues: CASSSPDRDSYEQYF. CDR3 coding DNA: TGTGCCAGCAGTTCACCGGACAGAGACTCCTACGAGCAGTACTTC.

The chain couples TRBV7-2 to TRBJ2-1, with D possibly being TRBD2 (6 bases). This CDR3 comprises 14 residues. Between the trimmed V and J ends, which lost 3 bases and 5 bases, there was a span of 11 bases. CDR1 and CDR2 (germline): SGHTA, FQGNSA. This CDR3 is CASSFAGYDNEQFF. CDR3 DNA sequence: TGTGCCAGCAGCTTTGCGGGGTACGACAATGAGCAGTTCTTC.

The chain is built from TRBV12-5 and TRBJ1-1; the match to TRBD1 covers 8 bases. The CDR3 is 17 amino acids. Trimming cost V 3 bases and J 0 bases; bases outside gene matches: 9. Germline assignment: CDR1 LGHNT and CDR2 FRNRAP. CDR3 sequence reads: CASGFGLKGQVNTEAFF. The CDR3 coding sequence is TGTGCTAGTGGTTTTGGCCTTAAGGGACAGGTGAACACTGAAGCTTTCTTT.

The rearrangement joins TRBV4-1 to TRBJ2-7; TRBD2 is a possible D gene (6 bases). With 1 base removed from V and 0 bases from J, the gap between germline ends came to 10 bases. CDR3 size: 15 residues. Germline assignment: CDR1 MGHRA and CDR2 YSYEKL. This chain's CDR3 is CASSQGGMISYEQYF. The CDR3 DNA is TGCGCCAGCAGCCAAGGCGGGATGATCTCCTACGAGCAGTACTTC.

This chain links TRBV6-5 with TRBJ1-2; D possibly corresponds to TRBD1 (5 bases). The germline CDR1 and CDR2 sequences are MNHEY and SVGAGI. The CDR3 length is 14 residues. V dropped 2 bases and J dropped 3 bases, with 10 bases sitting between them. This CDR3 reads CASSYGGGDYGYTF. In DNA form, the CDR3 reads TGTGCCAGCAGTTACGGGGGAGGGGACTATGGCTACACCTTC.

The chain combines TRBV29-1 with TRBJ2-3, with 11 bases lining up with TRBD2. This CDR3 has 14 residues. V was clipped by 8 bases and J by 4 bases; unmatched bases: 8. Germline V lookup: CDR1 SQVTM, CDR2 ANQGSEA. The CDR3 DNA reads TGCAGCTTAGTAGCGGGGGGGATAGCAGATACGCAGTATTTT. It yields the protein CSLVAGGIADTQYF.

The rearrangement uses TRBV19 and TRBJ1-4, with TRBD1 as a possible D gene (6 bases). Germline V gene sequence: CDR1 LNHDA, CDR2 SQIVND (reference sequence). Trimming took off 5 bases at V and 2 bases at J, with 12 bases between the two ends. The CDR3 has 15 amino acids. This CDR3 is CASSVQGSTNEKLFF. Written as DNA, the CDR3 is TGTGCCAGTAGTGTACAGGGCTCGACTAATGAAAAACTGTTTTTT.

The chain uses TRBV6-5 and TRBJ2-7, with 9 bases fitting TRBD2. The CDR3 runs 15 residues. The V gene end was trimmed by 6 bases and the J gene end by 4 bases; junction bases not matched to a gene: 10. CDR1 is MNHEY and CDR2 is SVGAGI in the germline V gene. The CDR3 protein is CASSPRAGGQYEQYF. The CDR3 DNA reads TGTGCCAGCAGCCCCAGGGCGGGGGGGCAGTACGAGCAGTACTTC.

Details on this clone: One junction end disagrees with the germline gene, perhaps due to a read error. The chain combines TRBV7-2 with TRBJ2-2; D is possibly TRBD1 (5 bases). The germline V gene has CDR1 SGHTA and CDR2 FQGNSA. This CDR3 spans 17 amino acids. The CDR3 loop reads CASSLGTDRPTSGELFF. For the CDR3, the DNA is TGTGCCAGCAGCTTAGGGACCGACAGACCCACCTCCGGAGAGCTGTTTTTT. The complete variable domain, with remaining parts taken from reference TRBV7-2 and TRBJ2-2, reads GAGVSQSPSNKVTEKGKDVELRCDPISGHTALYWYRQSLGQGLEFLIYFQGNSAPDKSGLPSDRFSAERTGGSVSTLTIQRTQQEDSAVYLCASSLGTDRPTSGELFFGEGSRLTVL.

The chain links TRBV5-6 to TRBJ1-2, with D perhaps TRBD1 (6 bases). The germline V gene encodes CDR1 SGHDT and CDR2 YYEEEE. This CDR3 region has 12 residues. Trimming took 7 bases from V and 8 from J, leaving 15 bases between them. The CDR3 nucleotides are TGTGCCAGCGAGGACAGAGACAAGGGCTACACCTTC. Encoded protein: CASEDRDKGYTF.

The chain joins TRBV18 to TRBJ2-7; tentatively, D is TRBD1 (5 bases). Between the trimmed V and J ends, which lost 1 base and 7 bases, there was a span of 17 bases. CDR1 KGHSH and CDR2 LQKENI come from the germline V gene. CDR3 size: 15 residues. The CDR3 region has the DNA TGTGCCAGCTCACCACGGGGTAGTAGGGGCCAAGAGCAGTACTTC. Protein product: CASSPRGSRGQEQYF. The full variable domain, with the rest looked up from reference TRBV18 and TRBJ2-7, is NAGVMQNPRHLVRRRGQEARLRCSPMKGHSHVYWYRQLPEEGLKFMVYLQKENIIDESGMPKERFSAEFPKEGPSILRIQQVVRGDSAAYFCASSPRGSRGQEQYFGPGTRLTVT.

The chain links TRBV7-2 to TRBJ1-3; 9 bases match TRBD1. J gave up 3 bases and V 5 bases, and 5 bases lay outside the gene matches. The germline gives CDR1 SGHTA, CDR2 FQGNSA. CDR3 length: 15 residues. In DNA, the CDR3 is TGTGCCAGCAGCCGACGGACAGGGGATGGAAACACCATATATTTT. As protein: CASSRRTGDGNTIYF. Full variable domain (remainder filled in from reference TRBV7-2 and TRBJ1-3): GAGVSQSPSNKVTEKGKDVELRCDPISGHTALYWYRQSLGQGLEFLIYFQGNSAPDKSGLPSDRFSAERTGGSVSTLTIQRTQQEDSAVYLCASSRRTGDGNTIYFGEGSWLTVV.

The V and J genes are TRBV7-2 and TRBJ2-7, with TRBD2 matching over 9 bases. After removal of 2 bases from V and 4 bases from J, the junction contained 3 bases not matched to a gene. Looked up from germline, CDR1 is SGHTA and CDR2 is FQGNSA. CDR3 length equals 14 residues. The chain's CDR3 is CASSLSGGRYEQYF. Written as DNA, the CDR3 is TGTGCCAGCAGCTTAAGCGGGGGGAGATACGAGCAGTACTTC.

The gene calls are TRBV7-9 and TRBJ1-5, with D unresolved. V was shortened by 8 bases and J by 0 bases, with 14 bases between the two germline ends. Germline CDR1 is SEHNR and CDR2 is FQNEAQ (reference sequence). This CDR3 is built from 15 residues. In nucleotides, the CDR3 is TGTGCCAGCCCTCGTCGGTTTTATAGCAATCAGCCCCAGCATTTT. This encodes CASPRRFYSNQPQHF.

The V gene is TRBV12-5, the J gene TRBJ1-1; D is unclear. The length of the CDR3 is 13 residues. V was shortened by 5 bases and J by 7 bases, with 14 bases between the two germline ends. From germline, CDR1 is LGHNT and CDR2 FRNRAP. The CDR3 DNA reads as TGTGCTAGTGGTCCCCGGGCGGGGAATGAAGCTTTCTTT. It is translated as CASGPRAGNEAFF. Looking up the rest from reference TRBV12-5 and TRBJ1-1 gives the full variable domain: DARVTQTPRHKVTEMGQEVTMRCQPILGHNTVFWYRQTMMQGLELLAYFRNRAPLDDSGMPKDRFSAEMPDATLATLKIQPSEPRDSAVYFCASGPRAGNEAFFGQGTRLTVV.